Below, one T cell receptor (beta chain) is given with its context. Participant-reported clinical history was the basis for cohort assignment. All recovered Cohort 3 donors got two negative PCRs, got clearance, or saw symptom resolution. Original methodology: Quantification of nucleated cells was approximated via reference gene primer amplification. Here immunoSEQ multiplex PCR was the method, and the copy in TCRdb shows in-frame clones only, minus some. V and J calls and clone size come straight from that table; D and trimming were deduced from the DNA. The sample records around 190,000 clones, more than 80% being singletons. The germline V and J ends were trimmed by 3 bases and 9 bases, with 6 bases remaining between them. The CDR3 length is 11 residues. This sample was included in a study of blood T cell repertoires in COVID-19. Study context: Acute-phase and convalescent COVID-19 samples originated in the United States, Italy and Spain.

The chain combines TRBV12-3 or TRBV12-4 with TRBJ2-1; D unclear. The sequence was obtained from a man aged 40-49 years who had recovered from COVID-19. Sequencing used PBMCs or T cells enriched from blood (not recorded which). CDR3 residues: CASSFGREQFF. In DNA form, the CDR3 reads TGTGCCAGCAGTTTTGGCCGTGAGCAGTTCTTC.